This T cell receptor (beta chain) emerged from a study of identical twins (dated by TCRdb to 2016 to 2017). About the study as a whole: To test whether fetal clonotypes persist, this study deep-sequenced TCR alpha and beta repertoires from monozygotic twins, from unrelated adults of various ages, and from cord blood. To rule out contamination, the twin experiments were replicated at different times with different library preparation protocols. Broad study findings and their caveats: Invariant T cells such as MAIT and iNKT could partly confound zero-insertion analyses, although diverse VJ usage argued against such confounding for most clonotypes. Compared with coincidental sharing between unrelated individuals, an excess of low generation-probability sequences was observed among out-of-frame TCR alpha sequences shared between twins. In monozygotic twins, out-of-frame TCR alpha sharing was systematically underestimated by recombination models, although the models agreed with sharing between unrelated individuals. Fewer insertions were carried by abundant cord blood beta clonotypes, a similar but weaker trend appeared in young adult naive repertoires, and no such trend appeared in memory repertoires. Excess twin sharing in beta out-of-frame sequences was weaker because fewer shared sequences lowered the signal-to-noise ratio. Because the same donors could not be followed over many years, the conclusions relied on cross-sectional statistical analysis.

Library preparation used 5' RACE. The data were produced on an Illumina HiSeq 2000. A universal primer binding site was introduced by template switching, and a unique molecular identifier was present in the final cDNA, enabling accurate counting of TCR cDNA molecules. First-strand cDNA for TCR alpha and beta chains was synthesized from specific primers in the conserved constant-segment region. Each cDNA library was double barcoded, with a SMART-Mk sample barcode plus Illumina barcodes, to control for contamination. TruSeq adapter sequences and Illumina sample barcodes were added in two successive PCR steps. Sequencing of the TCR alpha and beta cDNA libraries was done on the Illumina HiSeq platform using custom primers. On the study's bioinformatics: MiGEC was used to process raw reads and extract unique molecular identifiers, and MiXCR was used to find CDR3 positions. Recombination models were inferred per individual with the repgenHMM and IGoR tools using an EM algorithm. Shared clonotype analysis was performed with the tcR package in R, normalizing sharing by the product of cloneset sizes. To study raw recombination free of thymic and clonal selection effects, out-of-frame nonproductive sequences were analyzed. Clones were called with MiXCR by TCRdb after fastp trimmed the public reads at Q25, and only in-frame beta chains were retained. Every distinct CDR3 protein forms one entry, paired with its most common genes and DNA. None of the V and J calls come from the authors' own analysis; TCRdb made them. Counted in this sample were nearly 900,000 distinct CDR3 sequences; roughly an eighth of them appeared once. Together, the top ten hold around 1.5% of the sample.

All donors were healthy Caucasians. The twin cohort comprised three pairs of female monozygotic twins, all aged roughly 18 to 30 years. RNA for TCR libraries was isolated from peripheral blood mononuclear cells. Ten or more counts support this clonotype. There is no known antigen for this receptor. It has no much larger one-base neighbor in the sample; base qualities were not kept. Trimming takes 3 bases off V and 0 bases off J; junction bases not matched to a gene: 8. The germline V gene sets CDR1 to SGHAT and CDR2 to FQNNGV. Including cysteine and phenylalanine, the CDR3 has 17 amino acids. Kept here is only the CDR3 DNA, which spans 51 bases and is read in frame from base 1. These data also formed part of another study, on yellow fever vaccine responses in identical twins. The second study's authors report: According to the authors, the vaccine-induced T cell response in identical twins seemed to be partly convergent and partly specific to each individual. The study precisely tracked vaccine-responding T cell clones in identical twins.

Input material: PBMCs. The sequence joins TRBV11-2 to TRBJ2-1, and 7 junction bases match TRBD2. This TCR came from a woman aged 18-29 years in good health. CDR3 loop: CASSFLPPGGSYNEQFF. Read as DNA, the sequence is TGTGCCAGCAGCTTTTTGCCGCCGGGGGGCTCCTACAATGAGCAGTTCTTC.